A single sample gave rise to the 29 T cell receptor beta chains below, sequenced in a study of identifying expanded T cells in peripheral blood. Clones were read by immunoSEQ multiplex PCR, and TCRdb kept only the in-frame ones, dropping some. The table shows tens of thousands of clones, with 88% occurring only once. Sequenced material: blood. The source is a person aged 18-69 years in good health.

The J gene is TRBJ2-1, the V gene TRBV10-3, with D possibly being TRBD1 (6 bases). V gave up 8 bases and J gave up 3 bases, with 11 bases separating them. CDR1 and CDR2 from the germline V gene are ENHRY and SYGVKD. The CDR3 contains 13 residues. CDR3 DNA: TGTGCCATCCAAGGCAGGGGCTACAATGAGCAGTTCTTC. Protein sequence: CAIQGRGYNEQFF.

The rearrangement uses TRBV19 and TRBJ1-5; a possible D gene is TRBD1 (5 bases). Germline V gives CDR1 LNHDA, CDR2 SQIVND (reference sequence). This CDR3 is built from 17 residues. V dropped 3 bases and J dropped 0 bases, with 15 bases sitting between them. The CDR3 DNA sequence: TGTGCCAGTAGTATCGGAATGGCAGGGCCTAGCAATCAGCCCCAGCATTTT. It encodes CASSIGMAGPSNQPQHF.

V is TRBV6-4 and J is TRBJ1-5; tentative D call: TRBD1 (5 bases). This CDR3 comprises 13 residues. CDR1 MRHNA and CDR2 SNTAGT come from the germline V gene. Trimming cost V 11 bases and J 1 base, with 12 bases left between them. In DNA, the CDR3 is TGTGCCCCTACGAGGGACAGCAATCAGCCCCAGCATTTT. It encodes CAPTRDSNQPQHF.

This chain links TRBV7-2 with TRBJ1-2, with D maybe TRBD1 (6 bases). The V and J ends lost 1 base and 6 bases respectively, with 18 bases between them. Germline V gene data show CDR1 as SGHTA and CDR2 as FQGNSA. CDR3 length: 16 residues. The CDR3 sequence is CASSLDTGTVGNGYTF. The CDR3 region has the DNA TGTGCCAGCAGCTTAGATACAGGGACCGTCGGTAATGGCTACACCTTC.

The chain uses TRBV6-5 and TRBJ1-2, with 11 bases that match TRBD1. The CDR3 has 16 residues. With 2 bases clipped from V and 3 bases from J, the junction kept 5 bases outside the gene matches. Germline CDR1 and CDR2: MNHEY and SVGAGI. The CDR3 here is CASSYSGTGGYYGYTF. The CDR3 nucleotides are TGTGCCAGCAGTTACAGCGGGACAGGGGGATACTATGGCTACACCTTC.

The chain is built from TRBV7-2 and TRBJ1-2, with D maybe TRBD1 (5 bases). The CDR3 sequence is 14 residues long. Trimming took 1 base from V and 4 from J, leaving 10 bases between them. The V gene's germline CDR1 is SGHTA and CDR2 FQGNSA. CDR3 region: CASSLGGGLYGYTF. The CDR3 DNA sequence: TGTGCCAGCAGCTTAGGGGGCGGCCTCTATGGCTACACCTTC.

This chain uses TRBV18 with TRBJ2-7; possible D gene TRBD2, 6 bases. Deletions cut 3 bases from V and 5 bases from J, with 11 bases between. CDR1 is KGHSH, CDR2 LQKENI, per germline. The CDR3 length is 13 residues. CDR3: CASSPSAGNEQYF. CDR3 DNA sequence: TGTGCCAGCTCACCCAGTGCGGGGAACGAGCAGTACTTC.

This clone was observed a few times. The chain recombines TRBV5-1 with TRBJ1-5; D is unclear. Germline CDR1 reads SGHRS; CDR2 reads YFSETQ. CDR3 length: 13 amino acids. V was clipped by 4 bases and J by 1 base, with 6 bases between them. CDR3: CASSRDSNQPQHF. For the CDR3, the DNA is TGCGCCAGCAGCAGAGACAGCAATCAGCCCCAGCATTTT. The full variable domain, with the rest looked up from reference TRBV5-1 and TRBJ1-5, is KAGVTQTPRYLIKTRGQQVTLSCSPISGHRSVSWYQQTPGQGLQFLFEYFSETQRNKGNFPGRFSGRQFSNSRSEMNVSTLELGDSALYLCASSRDSNQPQHFGDGTRLSIL.

The chain combines TRBV6-6 with TRBJ2-2; 12 bases map to TRBD2. The CDR3 is 16 amino acids. Germline CDR1 and CDR2: MNHNY and SVGAGI (reference sequence). V lost 6 bases and J lost 5; bases outside the gene matches: 7. The CDR3 sequence is CASRPTSGGFTGELFF. The CDR3 bases are TGTGCCAGCAGACCGACTAGCGGGGGATTTACCGGGGAGCTGTTTTTT.

Remarks on this clone: The same CDR3 can be traced to other DNA sequences in this sample. The V call is TRBV4-3, the J call TRBJ2-3; 7 positions agree with TRBD1. The ends lost 1 base at V and 3 bases at J; junction bases unmatched: 4. This CDR3 is 15 amino acids long. Germline V gene data show CDR1 as LGHNA and CDR2 as YSLEER. CDR3 bases: TGCGCCAGCAGCCAAGTCCCAGGGGGAACAGATACGCAGTATTTT. Its translation: CASSQVPGGTDTQYF.

This clone was observed a few times. The chain links TRBV7-2 to TRBJ1-1, with D maybe TRBD1 (5 bases). Germline CDR1 and CDR2: SGHTA and FQGNSA. V was cut by 7 bases and J by 9 bases, with 18 bases left in between. This CDR3 contains 13 residues. This CDR3 is CASTFGLGDQAFF. The DNA of the CDR3 is TGTGCCAGCACTTTTGGTTTGGGGGATCAAGCTTTCTTT. The full variable domain, rest sourced from reference TRBV7-2 and TRBJ1-1, is GAGVSQSPSNKVTEKGKDVELRCDPISGHTALYWYRQSLGQGLEFLIYFQGNSAPDKSGLPSDRFSAERTGGSVSTLTIQRTQQEDSAVYLCASTFGLGDQAFFGQGTRLTVV.

The V gene is TRBV21-1, the J gene TRBJ2-2; the table assigns TRBD1, which was not confirmed against the DNA. TRBV21-1 is recorded as a pseudogene. The CDR3 is 15 residues long. CDR3 region: CASSPVQGAFGELFF. In DNA, the CDR3 is TGTGCCAGCAGCCCCGTCCAGGGGGCTTTCGGGGAGCTGTTTTTT.

The chain employs TRBV5-1 and TRBJ2-7; TRBD2 matches at 8 bases. With 0 bases clipped from V and 3 bases from J, the junction kept 8 bases outside the gene matches. The length of the CDR3 is 16 residues. The germline CDR1 and CDR2 sequences are SGHRS and YFSETQ. CDR3 region: CASSLAGAGDGYEQYF. The DNA of the CDR3 is TGCGCCAGCAGCTTGGCCGGAGCGGGGGACGGCTACGAGCAGTACTTC. The complete variable domain, with remaining parts taken from reference TRBV5-1 and TRBJ2-7, reads KAGVTQTPRYLIKTRGQQVTLSCSPISGHRSVSWYQQTPGQGLQFLFEYFSETQRNKGNFPGRFSGRQFSNSRSEMNVSTLELGDSALYLCASSLAGAGDGYEQYFGPGTRLTVT.

The chain carries TRBV23-1 and TRBJ2-2, with 8 bases aligning to TRBD1. TRBV23-1 is noted as an ORF with a role that remains uncertain. This CDR3 spans 20 amino acids. The V segment lost 4 bases and the J segment 0 bases; nucleotides outside the gene matches: 16. CDR3: CASSLIGTGQPPPNTGELFF. The DNA for the CDR3 is TGCGCCAGCAGTCTAATAGGGACAGGCCAACCGCCCCCGAACACCGGGGAGCTGTTTTTT.

The rearrangement uses TRBV18 and TRBJ2-5; TRBD1 aligns across 10 bases. CDR3 size: 12 residues. With 5 bases clipped from V and 7 bases from J, the junction kept 1 base outside the gene matches. The V gene's germline CDR1 is KGHSH and CDR2 LQKENI. This chain's CDR3 is CASSRDRGTQYF. The CDR3, as DNA: TGTGCCAGCTCAAGGGACAGGGGGACCCAGTACTTC.

The rearrangement uses TRBV4-3 and TRBJ2-7; D is perhaps TRBD2 (5 bases). V shed 1 base and J shed 2 bases, with 9 bases lying between them. CDR3 length: 14 amino acids. Germline values: CDR1 LGHNA, CDR2 YSLEER. The CDR3 region has the DNA TGCGCCAGCAGCCAAGCCGCGGGTCCCTACGAGCAGTACTTC. It translates to CASSQAAGPYEQYF.

The chain uses TRBV7-2 and TRBJ2-2, with a weak D call TRBD1 (6 bases). The V end was cut by 6 bases, the J end by 3 bases, with 23 bases between. The CDR3 covers 18 residues. Germline lookup yields CDR1 SGHTA and CDR2 FQGNSA. The CDR3 DNA follows: TGTGCCAGCAGACGGACCGTTACAGGGTCCGTAGACACCGGGGAGCTGTTTTTT. Residues: CASRRTVTGSVDTGELFF.

The V call is TRBV5-6, the J call TRBJ1-1; no reliable D call. Trimming cost V 3 bases and J 3 bases, with 9 bases left between them. Germline values: CDR1 SGHDT, CDR2 YYEEEE. CDR3 length: 13 amino acids. CDR3 DNA sequence: TGTGCCAGCAGCTCCCGTGTTCACACTGAAGCTTTCTTT. Translation: CASSSRVHTEAFF.

This clone has just one count. The chain joins TRBV28 to TRBJ2-6; D is ambiguous. The germline V and J ends were trimmed by 5 bases and 0 bases, with 23 bases remaining between them. Germline assignment: CDR1 MDHEN and CDR2 SYDVKM. The CDR3 covers 20 residues. The CDR3 DNA follows: TGTGCCAGCAGTCCTCCCCCCACCGGCGTAGTGGGCTCTGGGGCCAACGTCCTGACTTTC. Encoded protein: CASSPPPTGVVGSGANVLTF.

The rearrangement joins TRBV2 to TRBJ1-1; no definite D call. The CDR3 is made up of 13 amino acids. Per the germline V gene, CDR1 is SNHLY and CDR2 is FYNNEI. The ends were cut back, 4 bases at V and 8 bases at J, with 14 bases in the middle. The CDR3 DNA reads as TGTGCCAGCAGTGGCGGAGGGTTTGGGGAAGCTTTCTTT. The encoded protein is CASSGGGFGEAFF. Based on the CDR3 plus reference TRBV2 and TRBJ1-1, the full variable domain is EPEVTQTPSHQVTQMGQEVILRCVPISNHLYFYWYRQILGQKVEFLVSFYNNEISEKSEIFDDQFSVERPDGSNFTLKIRSTKLEDSAMYFCASSGGGFGEAFFGQGTRLTVV.

The chain carries TRBV10-3 and TRBJ2-7; D is unresolved. This CDR3 has 14 amino acids. Germline CDR1 ENHRY, CDR2 SYGVKD. Trimming removed 4 bases from V and 0 bases from J, with 10 bases in between. CDR3 in amino acids: CAISGSQSSYEQYF. CDR3 DNA: TGTGCCATCAGTGGTTCACAGTCCTCCTACGAGCAGTACTTC.

The chain recombines TRBV2 with TRBJ2-2; 8 bases match TRBD2. The J segment lost 7 bases and the V segment lost 8 bases, leaving 12 bases of the junction unmatched. Looked up from germline, CDR1 is SNHLY and CDR2 is FYNNEI. This CDR3 spans 15 amino acids. The CDR3 DNA is TGTGCCAGCTACCCGGATTTGGCGGGGGGCGGGGAGCTGTTTTTT. Translation gives CASYPDLAGGGELFF. Together with reference TRBV2 and TRBJ2-2, the CDR3 gives the full variable domain: EPEVTQTPSHQVTQMGQEVILRCVPISNHLYFYWYRQILGQKVEFLVSFYNNEISEKSEIFDDQFSVERPDGSNFTLKIRSTKLEDSAMYFCASYPDLAGGGELFFGEGSRLTVL.

The chain has TRBV5-4 and TRBJ2-2, with D perhaps being TRBD1 or TRBD2 (5 bases each). CDR3 size: 14 residues. V was pared by 3 bases and J by 4 bases, with 10 bases between. The germline gives CDR1 SGHNT, CDR2 YYREEE (reference sequence). CDR3 in amino acids: CASSWAGTTGELFF. The CDR3 nucleotides are TGTGCCAGCAGCTGGGCAGGGACCACCGGGGAGCTGTTTTTT.

This chain joins TRBV28 and TRBJ1-2; D unclear. V lost 6 bases to trimming and J lost 4 bases, with 15 bases between them. The germline V gene has CDR1 MDHEN and CDR2 SYDVKM. The CDR3 has 14 residues. The CDR3: CASSYQGSSYGYTF. In nucleotides, the CDR3 is TGTGCCAGCAGCTACCAAGGTTCCAGCTATGGCTACACCTTC.

The CDR3 DNA reads TGTGCCGCCCGTGGGGGGGCGCGGATAAACACCGGGGAGCTGTTTTTT. Translated: CAARGGARINTGELFF. The chain links TRBV10-3 to TRBJ2-2; D might be TRBD2 (7 bases). The CDR3 runs to 16 residues. The ends were cut back, 11 bases at V and 2 bases at J, with 21 bases in the middle. CDR1 ENHRY and CDR2 SYGVKD come from the germline V gene.

J is TRBJ1-5 and V is TRBV4-1; 7 bases map to TRBD1. The CDR3 extends over 18 amino acids. With 4 bases clipped from V and 4 bases from J, the junction kept 16 bases outside the gene matches. Germline CDR1 and CDR2: MGHRA and YSYEKL. The CDR3 is CASSPPGGRDSSNQPQHF. CDR3 in DNA: TGCGCCAGCAGCCCCCCGGGAGGTAGGGACAGTTCAAATCAGCCCCAGCATTTT.

This chain connects TRBV11-2 to TRBJ2-6; tentatively, D is TRBD1 (5 bases). The CDR3 spans 16 residues. V was cut by 2 bases and J by 10 bases, with 18 bases left in between. The germline V gene encodes CDR1 SGHAT and CDR2 FQNNGV. Here the CDR3 DNA reads TGTGCCAGCAGCTTAACCATTCAGGTCAGGGTAAACGTCCTGACTTTC. Protein product: CASSLTIQVRVNVLTF.

The rearrangement joins TRBV10-3 to TRBJ1-1; weak D call: TRBD1 (6 bases). There are 12 residues in the CDR3. V dropped 10 bases and J dropped 3 bases, with 12 bases sitting between them. Germline CDR1 reads ENHRY; CDR2 reads SYGVKD. CDR3 bases: TGTGCCACTTGGGACAAACACACTGAAGCTTTCTTT. Its protein is CATWDKHTEAFF.

The V gene is TRBV7-8, the J gene TRBJ2-7; possible D gene TRBD2, 6 bases. Germline-derived CDR1 and CDR2 are SGHVS and FQNEAQ. The CDR3 sequence is 13 residues long. V was pared by 4 bases and J by 9 bases, with 16 bases between. CDR3: CASSYRGTLGQYF. The CDR3 bases are TGTGCCAGCAGCTACCGCGGGACCCTCGGGCAGTACTTC. Looking up the rest from reference TRBV7-8 and TRBJ2-7 gives the full variable domain: GAGVSQSPRYKVAKRGQDVALRCDPISGHVSLFWYQQALGQGPEFLTYFQNEAQLDKSGLPSDRFFAERPEGSVSTLKIQRTQQEDSAVYLCASSYRGTLGQYFGPGTRLTVT.